This is a list of T cell receptor beta chains from one sample in a study of blood T cell repertoires in COVID-19. Measured with immunoSEQ multiplex PCR; TCRdb has only the in-frame clones, and not every one. The sample includes 25,000 to 35,000 clones, 93% of them seen just once. The specimen was peripheral blood. The receptors were gathered from a woman in her seventies with COVID-19, enrolled during active disease. CDR3s include the opening cysteine and the closing phenylalanine or tryptophan. The D gene is left open where the match is weak. Size values are once, few and many counts, or a class for expanded clones, and some rows have none.

J gene,clone size,D gene,V gene,CDR3 protein,CDR3 DNA
TRBJ2-1,-,-,TRBV6-5,CASSRTGSSYNEQFF,TGTGCCAGCAGTAGGACGGGGTCCTCCTACAATGAGCAGTTCTTC
TRBJ2-3,-,TRBD2,TRBV24-1,CATSDSGEEFYTQYF,TGTGCCACCAGTGACAGCGGGGAGGAATTTTATACGCAGTATTTT
TRBJ2-1,once,-,TRBV28,CASSLGGESYNEQFF,TGTGCCAGCAGTTTGGGGGGAGAGAGCTACAATGAGCAGTTCTTC
TRBJ2-6,-,-,TRBV6-4,CASSETDTGANVLTF,TGTGCCAGCAGTGAAACAGATACTGGGGCCAACGTCCTGACTTTC
TRBJ1-5,-,-,TRBV28,CASSRGSSGNQPQHF,TGTGCCAGCAGCCGCGGGTCAAGTGGCAATCAGCCCCAGCATTTT
TRBJ2-5,once,-,TRBV11-2,CASSLAQTPETQYF,TGTGCCAGCAGCTTAGCACAGACCCCAGAGACCCAGTACTTC
TRBJ2-7,-,-,TRBV6-2/TRBV6-3,CASSYVTYSYEQYF,TGTGCCAGCAGTTACGTTACTTACTCCTACGAGCAGTACTTC
TRBJ1-2,once,-,TRBV7-3,CASSPRTEPNYGYTF,TGTGCCAGCAGCCCTCGGACAGAACCTAACTATGGCTACACCTTC
TRBJ2-7,-,TRBD2,TRBV6-5,CASRTLSGSSYEQYF,TGTGCCAGCAGGACACTAAGCGGGAGCTCCTACGAGCAGTACTTC
TRBJ1-2,-,TRBD1,TRBV15,CATSRGPGQGARDGYTF,TGTGCCACCAGCAGAGGTCCGGGACAGGGGGCTCGAGATGGCTACACCTTC
TRBJ1-5,once,TRBD1,TRBV30,CAWTGGPNQPQHF,TGTGCCTGGACAGGGGGGCCCAATCAGCCCCAGCATTTT
TRBJ2-5,-,TRBD1,TRBV7-2,CASSSQGARETQYF,TGTGCCAGCAGCTCCCAGGGGGCACGGGAGACCCAGTACTTC
TRBJ1-1,-,-,TRBV7-2,CASSLARGRAEAFF,TGTGCCAGCAGCTTAGCAAGGGGCAGGGCTGAAGCTTTCTTT
TRBJ2-4,-,TRBD1,TRBV9,CASSDVTGTAYLAKNIQYF,TGTGCCAGCAGCGACGTTACCGGGACAGCATACTTAGCCAAAAACATTCAGTACTTC
TRBJ2-2,once,TRBD2,TRBV30,CAWSVNSGIEGLFF,TGTGCCTGGAGTGTGAACAGCGGGATCGAGGGGCTGTTTTTT
TRBJ2-1,-,TRBD1,TRBV4-2,CASSQQTGVGHNEQFF,TGTGCCAGCAGCCAACAGACAGGGGTCGGTCACAATGAGCAGTTCTTC
TRBJ1-2,-,-,TRBV15,CATTPGPANYGYTF,TGTGCCACCACCCCAGGGCCAGCTAACTATGGCTACACCTTC
TRBJ1-5,-,TRBD1,TRBV19,CASSVPGQGLQPQHF,TGTGCCAGTAGTGTACCGGGACAGGGGCTTCAGCCCCAGCATTTT
TRBJ1-2,-,TRBD1,TRBV11-2,CASSPGTGSRYGYTF,TGTGCCAGCAGCCCTGGGACAGGGTCAAGATATGGCTACACCTTC
TRBJ2-5,-,TRBD2,TRBV5-4,CASTVGGGRAWETQYF,TGTGCCAGCACCGTCGGCGGCGGGAGGGCCTGGGAGACCCAGTACTTC
TRBJ2-7,-,-,TRBV4-1,CASSQPPIFGSEQYF,TGCGCCAGCAGCCAACCCCCCATCTTCGGGTCCGAGCAGTACTTC
TRBJ2-3,-,TRBD2,TRBV11-2,CASSAKILAGGSTDTQYF,TGTGCCAGCAGCGCCAAAATTTTAGCGGGAGGGAGCACAGATACGCAGTATTTT
TRBJ1-2,-,-,TRBV5-4,CASSLGSQNYGYTF,TGTGCCAGCAGCTTGGGGAGTCAGAACTATGGCTACACCTTC
TRBJ1-6,-,-,TRBV19,CASNWRSSYNSPLHF,TGTGCCAGTAATTGGAGGAGCTCCTATAATTCACCCCTCCACTTT